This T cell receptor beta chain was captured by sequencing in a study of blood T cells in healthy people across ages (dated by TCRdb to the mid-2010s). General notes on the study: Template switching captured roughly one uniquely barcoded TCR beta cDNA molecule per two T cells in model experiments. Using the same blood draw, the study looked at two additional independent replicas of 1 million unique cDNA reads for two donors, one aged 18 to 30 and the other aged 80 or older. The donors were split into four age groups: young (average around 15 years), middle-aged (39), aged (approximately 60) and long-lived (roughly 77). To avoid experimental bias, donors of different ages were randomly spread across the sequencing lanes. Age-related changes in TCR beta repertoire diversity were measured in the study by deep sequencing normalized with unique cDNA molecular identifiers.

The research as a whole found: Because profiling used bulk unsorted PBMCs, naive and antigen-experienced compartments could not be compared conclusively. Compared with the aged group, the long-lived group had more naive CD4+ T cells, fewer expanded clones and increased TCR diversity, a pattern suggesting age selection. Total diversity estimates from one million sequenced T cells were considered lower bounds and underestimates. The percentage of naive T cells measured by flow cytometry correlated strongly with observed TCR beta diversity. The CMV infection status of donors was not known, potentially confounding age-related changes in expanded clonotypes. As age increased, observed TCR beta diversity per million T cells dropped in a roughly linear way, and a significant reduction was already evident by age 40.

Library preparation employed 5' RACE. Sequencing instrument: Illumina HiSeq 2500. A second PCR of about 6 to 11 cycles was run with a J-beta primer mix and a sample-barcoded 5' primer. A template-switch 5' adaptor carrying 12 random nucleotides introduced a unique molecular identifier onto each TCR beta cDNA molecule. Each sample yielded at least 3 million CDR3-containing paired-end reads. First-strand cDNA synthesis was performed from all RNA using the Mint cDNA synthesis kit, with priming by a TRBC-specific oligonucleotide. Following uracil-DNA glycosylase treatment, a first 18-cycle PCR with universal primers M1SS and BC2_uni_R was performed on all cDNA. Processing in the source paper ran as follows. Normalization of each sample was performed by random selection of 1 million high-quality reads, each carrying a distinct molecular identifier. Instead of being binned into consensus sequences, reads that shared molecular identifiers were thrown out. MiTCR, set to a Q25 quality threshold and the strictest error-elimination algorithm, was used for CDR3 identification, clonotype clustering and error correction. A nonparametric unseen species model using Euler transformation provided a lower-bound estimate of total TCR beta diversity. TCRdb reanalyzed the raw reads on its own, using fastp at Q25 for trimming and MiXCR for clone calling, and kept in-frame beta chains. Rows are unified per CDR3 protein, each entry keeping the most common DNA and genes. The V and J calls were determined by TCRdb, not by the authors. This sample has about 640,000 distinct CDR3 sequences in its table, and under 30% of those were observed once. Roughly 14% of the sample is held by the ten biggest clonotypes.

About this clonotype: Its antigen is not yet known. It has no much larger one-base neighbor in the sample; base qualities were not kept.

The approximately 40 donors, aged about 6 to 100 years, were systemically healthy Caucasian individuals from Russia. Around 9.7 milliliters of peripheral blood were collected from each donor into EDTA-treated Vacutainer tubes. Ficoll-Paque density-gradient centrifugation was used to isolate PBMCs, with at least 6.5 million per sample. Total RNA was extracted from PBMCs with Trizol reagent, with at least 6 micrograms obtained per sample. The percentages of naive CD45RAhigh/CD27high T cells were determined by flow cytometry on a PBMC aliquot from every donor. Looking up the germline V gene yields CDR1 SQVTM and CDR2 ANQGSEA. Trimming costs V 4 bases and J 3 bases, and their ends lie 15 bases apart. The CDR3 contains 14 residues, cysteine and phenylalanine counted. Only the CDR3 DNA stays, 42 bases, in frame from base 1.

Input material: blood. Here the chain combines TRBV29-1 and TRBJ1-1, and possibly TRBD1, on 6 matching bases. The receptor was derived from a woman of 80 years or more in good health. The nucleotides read TGCAGCGTTGGGGCCACCAGGGGATACACTGAAGCTTTCTTT. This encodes CSVGATRGYTEAFF. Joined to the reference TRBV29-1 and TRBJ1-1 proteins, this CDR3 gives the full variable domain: SAVISQKPSRDICQRGTSLTIQCQVDSQVTMMFWYRQQPGQSLTLIATANQGSEATYESGFVIDKFPISRPNLTFSTLTVSNMSPEDSSIYLCSVGATRGYTEAFFGQGTRLTVV.